These 7 T cell receptor beta chains originate from one sample sequenced in a study of blood T cell repertoires in COVID-19. Clones were sequenced by immunoSEQ multiplex PCR, and TCRdb holds only the in-frame ones, with some missing. The table shows 150,000 to 160,000 clones, with 80% to 90% occurring only once. Sequencing input: peripheral blood. These receptor sequences come from a woman aged 45-59 years with acute or convalescent COVID-19.

This rearrangement joins TRBV7-9 to TRBJ2-5; perhaps TRBD1 as D (6 bases). V was clipped by 5 bases and J by 3 bases, with 13 bases between them. In germline, CDR1 is SEHNR, CDR2 FQNEAQ (reference sequence). This CDR3 region has 14 residues. Here the CDR3 DNA reads TGTGCCAGCAGCCCACGCAGGACAGAAGAGACCCAGTACTTC. Translated: CASSPRRTEETQYF.

The chain is built from TRBV28 and TRBJ1-5; 8 nucleotides line up with TRBD1. This CDR3 spans 17 amino acids. Germline CDR1 is MDHEN and CDR2 is SYDVKM. With V trimmed by 5 bases and J by 4 bases, 13 bases remained unmatched. The CDR3 nucleotides read TGTGCCAGCAGTCTGGATAATTACAGGGGGATAAATCAGCCCCAGCATTTT. Translation: CASSLDNYRGINQPQHF.

The CDR3 nucleotides are TGCGCCAGCAGCTTGTTTCAGAACACTGAAGCTTTCTTT. Encoded protein: CASSLFQNTEAFF. The chain joins TRBV5-1 to TRBJ1-1, with D hard to call. This CDR3 is built from 13 residues. The V end lost 1 base, the J end lost 1 base, and 5 bases lay between the germline ends. The germline CDR1 and CDR2 sequences are SGHRS and YFSETQ.

The chain joins TRBV11-2 to TRBJ2-4, with D unresolved. This CDR3 spans 13 amino acids. The V gene lost 5 bases and the J gene lost 0 bases, with 5 bases spanning the gap. Per the germline V gene, CDR1 is SGHAT and CDR2 is FQNNGV. This CDR3 reads CASSPIAKNIQYF. The CDR3 DNA reads as TGTGCCAGCAGCCCAATAGCCAAAAACATTCAGTACTTC. Together with reference TRBV11-2 and TRBJ2-4, the CDR3 gives the full variable domain: EAGVAQSPRYKIIEKRQSVAFWCNPISGHATLYWYQQILGQGPKLLIQFQNNGVVDDSQLPKDRFSAERLKGVDSTLKIQPAKLEDSAVYLCASSPIAKNIQYFGAGTRLSVL.

This clone was counted only a few times. This chain uses TRBV28 with TRBJ1-2, with D maybe TRBD1 (6 bases). V gave up 4 bases and J gave up 8 bases, with 20 bases separating them. CDR3 length equals 15 residues. Germline values: CDR1 MDHEN, CDR2 SYDVKM. The DNA of the CDR3 is TGTGCCAGCAGTTCCCCCGAGGGGGGGCGTAGGGGCTACACCTTC. Translation gives CASSSPEGGRRGYTF.

The count of this clone is one. The chain's CDR3 is CSATGFGYTF. The CDR3 DNA reads as TGCAGTGCTACAGGGTTTGGCTACACCTTC. This chain uses TRBV20-1 with TRBJ1-2; the D gene is possibly TRBD1 (5 bases). V gave up 4 bases and J gave up 7 bases, with 7 bases separating them. Germline CDR1 reads DFQATT; CDR2 reads SNEGSKA (reference sequence). The CDR3 is 10 amino acids.

The CDR3 reads CASSLWTAPRGQPQHF. CDR3 in DNA: TGTGCCAGCAGCTTGTGGACAGCTCCTCGGGGTCAGCCCCAGCATTTT. The genes are TRBV5-6 and TRBJ1-5, with D possibly matching TRBD1 (6 bases). From germline, CDR1 is SGHDT and CDR2 YYEEEE. V was shortened by 1 base and J by 6 bases, with 17 bases between the two germline ends. CDR3 length: 16 amino acids.